One sample yielded the 24 T cell receptor beta chains listed below, sequenced in a study of shared clonotypes between healthy human individuals. Only in-frame clones appear in the TCRdb table, and some are missing; sequencing was by immunoSEQ multiplex PCR. The sample lists about 590,000 clones, roughly 96% occurring once. Naive-designated CD8 cells lacked CD45RO, were positively enriched for CCR7, and omitted terminally differentiated effector memory CD45RA+ cells. Sequencing was performed on naive CD8+ T cells sorted from blood. All receptors derive from a woman aged 25 to 39 in good health.

In this sample, this clone turned up once. The V call is TRBV5-5, the J call TRBJ2-7; the D call may be TRBD1 or TRBD2 (6 bases each). In germline, CDR1 is SGHKS, CDR2 YYEKEE (reference sequence). V was pared by 1 base and J by 4 bases, with 12 bases between. This CDR3 is built from 14 residues. The CDR3, as DNA: TGTGCCAGCAGCTTGCCCGGGGGCGAATACGAGCAGTACTTC. As protein: CASSLPGGEYEQYF.

Turning to this clone: The same CDR3 can be traced to other DNA sequences in this sample. The chain is built from TRBV7-9 and TRBJ2-7; 8 nucleotides align to TRBD2. The germline V gene encodes CDR1 SEHNR and CDR2 FQNEAQ (reference sequence). Unmatched junction bases numbered 4, after V lost 6 bases and J lost 3 bases. The CDR3 runs to 13 residues. In DNA form, the CDR3 reads TGTGCCAGCAGACCCGGGACTAGCTACGAGCAGTACTTC. This translates into CASRPGTSYEQYF.

The rearrangement joins TRBV19 to TRBJ2-7, with D perhaps being TRBD1 or TRBD2 (5 bases each). V was clipped by 3 bases and J by 2 bases, with 11 bases between them. The CDR3 has 14 residues. Germline V gives CDR1 LNHDA, CDR2 SQIVND (reference sequence). The CDR3 DNA sequence: TGTGCCAGTAGTATTGGGGACGCAACCTACGAGCAGTACTTC. It translates to CASSIGDATYEQYF.

The chain is built from TRBV9 and TRBJ1-1; the D gene is possibly TRBD1 (5 bases). Trimming took 3 bases from V and 8 from J, leaving 14 bases between them. Germline CDR1 SGDLS, CDR2 YYNGEE. The CDR3 consists of 13 residues. DNA of the CDR3: TGTGCCAGCAGCGCAAGCGGGGGGGAGGAAGCTTTCTTT. Translating gives CASSASGGEEAFF.

The chain joins TRBV9 to TRBJ2-7; D is unresolved. CDR1 and CDR2 from the germline V gene are SGDLS and YYNGEE. V lost 5 bases and J lost 2, with 11 bases in between. This CDR3 has 13 residues. The CDR3 nucleotides are TGTGCCAGCAGTAAAGGGTTGACCTACGAGCAGTACTTC. Translated, it gives CASSKGLTYEQYF.

The chain has TRBV7-9 and TRBJ1-5; D remains unclear. The CDR3 has 14 residues. Germline V gene sequence: CDR1 SEHNR, CDR2 FQNEAQ (reference sequence). V was clipped by 4 bases and J by 3 bases, with 10 bases between them. The CDR3 DNA is TGTGCCAGCAGCTCAATGGCGGCCAATCAGCCCCAGCATTTT. Translated, it gives CASSSMAANQPQHF.

This chain joins TRBV5-6 and TRBJ2-5, with D perhaps given as TRBD1 or TRBD2 (6 bases each). The CDR3 consists of 13 residues. Between the trimmed V and J ends, which lost 3 bases and 3 bases, there was a span of 9 bases. Germline V gives CDR1 SGHDT, CDR2 YYEEEE. CDR3 nucleotides: TGTGCCAGCAGCTGGAGGGGGGAAGAGACCCAGTACTTC. Its translation: CASSWRGEETQYF.

The chain employs TRBV5-1 and TRBJ2-5, with TRBD1 matching 8 bases. TRBJ2-7 explains the end of the DNA better; the J call may be wrong. This CDR3 has 16 amino acids. Germline V gives CDR1 SGHRS, CDR2 YFSETQ. The CDR3 DNA reads as TGCGCCAGCAGCTTGGGCCGCGGGACAGGACTGTACGAGCAGTACTTC. Translation: CASSLGRGTGLYEQYF.

The chain employs TRBV27 and TRBJ2-7, with 10 positions matching TRBD1. Per the germline V gene, CDR1 is MNHEY and CDR2 is SMNVEV (reference sequence). The CDR3 has 16 residues. The ends lost 6 bases at V and 2 bases at J; junction bases unmatched: 10. The CDR3: CASSWADRGRPYEQYF. In nucleotides, the CDR3 is TGTGCCAGCAGCTGGGCCGACAGGGGGCGCCCCTACGAGCAGTACTTC.

This clone showed up just once. The chain combines TRBV27 with TRBJ2-5; D gene uncertain. Germline lookup yields CDR1 MNHEY and CDR2 SMNVEV (reference sequence). The length of the CDR3 is 15 residues. The V end lost 5 bases, the J end lost 0 bases, and 13 bases lay between the germline ends. The CDR3 DNA follows: TGTGCCAGCAGTGCAAACCTAATGTACCAAGAGACCCAGTACTTC. This translates into CASSANLMYQETQYF.

The chain combines TRBV2 with TRBJ2-1, with D hard to call. V gave up 4 bases and J gave up 0 bases, with 4 bases separating them. Germline V CDR1 and CDR2: SNHLY, FYNNEI. The CDR3 spans 13 residues. CDR3 coding DNA: TGTGCCAGCAGTGGAAGCTCCTACAATGAGCAGTTCTTC. It yields the protein CASSGSSYNEQFF.

This chain connects TRBV27 to TRBJ2-7; 9 nucleotides align to TRBD2. Germline values: CDR1 MNHEY, CDR2 SMNVEV (reference sequence). This CDR3 contains 15 residues. V gave up 5 bases and J gave up 2 bases; unmatched junction bases: 7. The CDR3 loop is CASSLLAGDTYEQYF. CDR3 sequence (DNA): TGTGCCAGCAGTCTCTTAGCGGGAGATACCTACGAGCAGTACTTC.

The genes are TRBV23-1 and TRBJ1-4, with unresolved D. Being an ORF, TRBV23-1 has a function that is uncertain. V lost 1 base and J lost 0, with 15 bases in between. CDR3 size: 18 residues. The CDR3 bases are TGCGCCAGCAGTCAATATCCTGGGGATGGGGCAACTAATGAAAAACTGTTTTTT. It translates to CASSQYPGDGATNEKLFF.

The V and J genes are TRBV19 and TRBJ1-5; D remains unclear. In germline, CDR1 is LNHDA, CDR2 SQIVND (reference sequence). The CDR3 length is 15 residues. V was pared by 1 base and J by 1 base, with 8 bases between. CDR3: CASSIGRLSNQPQHF. The DNA of the CDR3 is TGTGCCAGTAGTATAGGGAGGTTGAGCAATCAGCCCCAGCATTTT.

J is TRBJ1-1 and V is TRBV5-1; no reliable D call. The CDR3 is 14 amino acids. Germline V CDR1 and CDR2: SGHRS, YFSETQ. V shed 0 bases and J shed 10 bases, with 16 bases lying between them. CDR3 amino acids: CASSLGTGGIAAFF. The CDR3 region has the DNA TGCGCCAGCAGCTTGGGGACGGGCGGCATTGCAGCTTTCTTT.

This chain connects TRBV29-1 to TRBJ1-2; D remains ambiguous. From germline, CDR1 is SQVTM and CDR2 ANQGSEA. Trimming cost V 3 bases and J 0 bases, with 20 bases left between them. This CDR3 spans 17 amino acids. The CDR3 DNA reads as TGCAGCGTTGATCTTCTCGGCAGCCGAGCCCCTAACTATGGCTACACCTTC. It translates to CSVDLLGSRAPNYGYTF.

The CDR3 nucleotides are TGTGCCAGCAGCCGCCACAGGGGAATGGAGCAGTACTTC. Translating it yields CASSRHRGMEQYF. The V gene is TRBV11-2, the J gene TRBJ2-7; 7 nucleotides align to TRBD1. V was pared by 5 bases and J by 7 bases, with 8 bases of the junction left unmatched. This CDR3 has 13 amino acids. Germline V gene sequence: CDR1 SGHAT, CDR2 FQNNGV.

The J gene is TRBJ2-5, the V gene TRBV5-1; 9 nucleotides agree with TRBD1. The CDR3 is 16 residues long. J lost 5 bases, V lost 5 bases, and 13 bases had no gene match. Looked up from germline, CDR1 is SGHRS and CDR2 is YFSETQ. The CDR3 DNA reads as TGCGCCAGCAGTGGGGGACAGGGTCTAACGGGGGAGACCCAGTACTTC. Protein: CASSGGQGLTGETQYF.

The chain has TRBV5-6 and TRBJ1-2; 11 nucleotides agree with TRBD1. The CDR3 extends over 16 amino acids. Per the germline V gene, CDR1 is SGHDT and CDR2 is YYEEEE. Germline trimming cut 4 bases from V and 6 bases from J; bases unmatched to any gene: 11. In DNA, the CDR3 is TGTGCCAGCAGCCAAGGACAGGGGGCGCGAATGCATGGCTACACCTTC. Its protein product is CASSQGQGARMHGYTF.

This clone was counted only a few times. The V call is TRBV5-1, the J call TRBJ2-2; D perhaps matches TRBD2 (6 bases). Germline V gives CDR1 SGHRS, CDR2 YFSETQ. Trimming took off 7 bases at V and 6 bases at J, with 16 bases between the two ends. The CDR3 totals 14 residues. CDR3 region: CASREQRAPGELFF. CDR3 bases: TGCGCCAGCCGGGAGCAGAGGGCCCCCGGGGAGCTGTTTTTT.

The chain is built from TRBV6-7 and TRBJ1-1; D may be TRBD1 (6 bases). TRBV6-7 is annotated as an ORF whose role is uncertain. The CDR3 is 14 residues long. Trimming took 8 bases from V and 2 from J, leaving 15 bases between them. DNA for the CDR3: TGTGCCAGCGCCTGGGGCAGGGGAAACACTGAAGCTTTCTTT. It yields the protein CASAWGRGNTEAFF.

This clone was detected only once. This chain connects TRBV7-9 to TRBJ2-1, with D possibly matching TRBD2 (5 bases). Germline values: CDR1 SEHNR, CDR2 FQNEAQ (reference sequence). V lost 6 bases, J lost 3 bases, and 15 bases lay in between. This CDR3 has 15 amino acids. This CDR3 is CASRPDYSLYNEQFF. The CDR3 bases are TGTGCCAGCAGACCTGACTATTCTCTCTACAATGAGCAGTTCTTC.

The chain links TRBV6-5 to TRBJ1-1; 7 positions agree with TRBD1. CDR1 and CDR2 from the germline V gene are MNHEY and SVGAGI. CDR3 length: 14 amino acids. After removal of 2 bases from V and 5 bases from J, the junction contained 5 bases not matched to a gene. The CDR3 coding sequence is TGTGCCAGCAGTTACGGTCCCAGGGGGACTGAAGCTTTCTTT. It is translated as CASSYGPRGTEAFF.

CDR3 nucleotides: TGTGCCAGCAGTTCGGACAGGGGCAACACCGGGGAGCTGTTTTTT. It yields the protein CASSSDRGNTGELFF. This rearrangement joins TRBV27 to TRBJ2-2, with TRBD1 identical over 9 bases. The V and J ends lost 4 bases and 2 bases, in that order; junction bases with no gene match: 2. The CDR3 totals 15 residues. Germline loops: CDR1 MNHEY, CDR2 SMNVEV (reference sequence).